One sample yielded the 27 T cell receptor beta chains listed below, sequenced in a study of blood T cell repertoires in COVID-19. Clones were read by immunoSEQ multiplex PCR, and TCRdb kept only the in-frame ones, dropping some. The sample contains about 94,000 clones, around 86% of which appear only once. Specimen: peripheral blood. These receptors were obtained from a woman older than 75 with acute or convalescent COVID-19.

The chain is built from TRBV19 and TRBJ1-2, with D perhaps TRBD1 (6 bases). Trimming took off 5 bases at V and 4 bases at J, with 11 bases between the two ends. The CDR3 sequence is 13 residues long. Germline-derived CDR1 and CDR2 are LNHDA and SQIVND (reference sequence). The CDR3 region is CASSQQGSYGYTF. Written as DNA, the CDR3 is TGTGCCAGTAGTCAACAGGGTTCCTATGGCTACACCTTC.

This clone is a singleton in its sample. The chain uses TRBV5-6 and TRBJ1-2; a possible D gene is TRBD1 (6 bases). The CDR3 is 13 amino acids. V was pared by 3 bases and J by 8 bases, with 14 bases between. Germline lookup yields CDR1 SGHDT and CDR2 YYEEEE. CDR3 in DNA: TGTGCCAGCAGCTCTGGGACAAGGCCAGGCTACACCTTC. Protein product: CASSSGTRPGYTF.

V usage is TRBV5-1 and J usage is TRBJ2-3; 7 bases are shared with TRBD2. The junction had 4 bases not matched to a gene; V was cut back by 0 bases and J by 0 bases. Per the germline V gene, CDR1 is SGHRS and CDR2 is YFSETQ. The CDR3 length is 16 residues. Here the CDR3 DNA reads TGCGCCAGCAGCTTGGAAGGCGGGAGAAGCACAGATACGCAGTATTTT. Its translation is CASSLEGGRSTDTQYF.

In nucleotides, the CDR3 is TGCAGCGTATGGAGCTCCTACAATGAGCAGTTCTTC. This codes for CSVWSSYNEQFF. The rearrangement joins TRBV29-1 to TRBJ2-1; D gene uncertain. The length of the CDR3 is 12 residues. V was trimmed by 6 bases and J by 0 bases, leaving 6 bases between them. CDR1 and CDR2 (germline): SQVTM, ANQGSEA.

CDR3 loop: CASSRSRGLPSGANVLTF. CDR3 DNA sequence: TGTGCCAGCAGCCGCAGCAGGGGCCTCCCCTCTGGGGCCAACGTCCTGACTTTC. The gene calls are TRBV5-7 and TRBJ2-6; possible D gene TRBD1, 6 bases. TRBV5-7 is recorded as an ORF, its role being uncertain. CDR3 length: 18 amino acids. V was clipped by 4 bases and J by 0 bases, with 17 bases between them.

V and J are TRBV14 and TRBJ2-3; 10 nucleotides agree with TRBD2. Trimming cost V 4 bases and J 7 bases; bases outside gene matches: 11. This CDR3 has 16 residues. The germline CDR1 and CDR2 sequences are SGHDN and FVKESK. DNA for the CDR3: TGTGCCAGCAGCCCCATAACTAGCGGGGCCCTTAATACGCAGTATTTT. Amino acid sequence: CASSPITSGALNTQYF.

This chain connects TRBV18 to TRBJ1-5; D is ambiguous. CDR3 length: 15 amino acids. CDR1 is KGHSH, CDR2 LQKENI, per germline. The ends were cut back, 5 bases at V and 6 bases at J, with 17 bases in the middle. The CDR3 DNA follows: TGTGCCAGCTCAGCGGGTCGGGAGTGGGGTCAGCCCCAGCATTTT. The encoded protein is CASSAGREWGQPQHF.

The sample holds one count of this clone. The gene calls are TRBV11-2 and TRBJ2-1, with 8 bases matching TRBD2. The J segment lost 6 bases and the V segment lost 5 bases, leaving 6 bases of the junction unmatched. Germline CDR1 is SGHAT and CDR2 is FQNNGV. This CDR3 comprises 14 residues. Here the CDR3 reads CASSTGTRVNEQFF. Here the CDR3 DNA reads TGTGCCAGCAGCACCGGGACTAGAGTCAATGAGCAGTTCTTC.

The chain carries TRBV13 and TRBJ2-3, with 8 bases identical to TRBD2. CDR3 size: 16 residues. The V and J ends lost 2 bases and 6 bases, in that order; junction bases with no gene match: 10. The V gene's germline CDR1 is PRHDT and CDR2 FYEKMQ (reference sequence). The CDR3 protein is CASSLINGGARDTQYF. The CDR3 DNA reads as TGTGCCAGCAGCTTAATTAACGGGGGGGCTCGGGATACGCAGTATTTT.

This clone has more than one count but fewer than ten. Here the CDR3 DNA reads TGTGCCAGCTCAGTCTCTGCGGGGGAAGCTTTCTTT. Its translation: CASSVSAGEAFF. This sequence joins TRBV18 and TRBJ1-1; D gene ambiguous. The CDR3 has 12 residues. V was shortened by 5 bases and J by 8 bases, with 12 bases between the two germline ends. Looked up from germline, CDR1 is KGHSH and CDR2 is LQKENI.

The chain combines TRBV9 with TRBJ2-7; perhaps TRBD2 as D (6 bases). CDR3 size: 14 residues. Germline-derived CDR1 and CDR2 are SGDLS and YYNGEE. The ends were cut back, 5 bases at V and 1 base at J, with 13 bases in the middle. DNA of the CDR3: TGTGCCAGCAGTCCGGGACTTCAATCCTACGAGCAGTACTTC. This encodes CASSPGLQSYEQYF.

This clone was observed a handful of times. The chain joins TRBV19 to TRBJ1-2, with TRBD1 as a possible D gene (5 bases). CDR1 and CDR2 (germline): LNHDA, SQIVND (reference sequence). The CDR3 runs to 13 residues. V was trimmed by 10 bases and J by 8 bases, leaving 20 bases between them. CDR3 coding DNA: TGTGCCACCCAAGGTCCACAGGCAGGAGGCTACACCTTC. Protein sequence: CATQGPQAGGYTF.

The chain links TRBV5-4 to TRBJ1-4; D ambiguous. Trimming left V 0 bases short and J 0 bases short, with 6 bases between. The CDR3 extends over 15 amino acids. From germline, CDR1 is SGHNT and CDR2 YYREEE (reference sequence). The CDR3: CASSLELATNEKLFF. In DNA form, the CDR3 reads TGTGCCAGCAGCTTGGAGCTAGCAACTAATGAAAAACTGTTTTTT. Filled out from reference TRBV5-4 and TRBJ1-4, the complete variable domain reads ETGVTQSPTHLIKTRGQQVTLRCSSQSGHNTVSWYQQALGQGPQFIFQYYREEENGRGNFPPRFSGLQFPNYSSELNVNALELDDSALYLCASSLELATNEKLFFGSGTQLSVL.

This sequence joins TRBV5-1 and TRBJ2-2; TRBD2 agrees at 10 bases. Looked up from germline, CDR1 is SGHRS and CDR2 is YFSETQ. Trimming removed 1 base from V and 5 bases from J; junction bases left unmatched: 8. The CDR3 extends over 17 amino acids. The CDR3 is CASSLFPWTSGTGELFF. CDR3 bases: TGCGCCAGCAGCTTGTTCCCTTGGACTAGCGGTACCGGGGAGCTGTTTTTT.

The J gene is TRBJ1-1, the V gene TRBV7-9, with D possibly matching TRBD1 (5 bases). The CDR3 length is 16 residues. Germline V gives CDR1 SEHNR, CDR2 FQNEAQ (reference sequence). The V end was cut by 3 bases, the J end by 3 bases, with 17 bases between. CDR3 bases: TGTGCCAGCAGCTTCGAGCAGGGAAGTATACACACTGAAGCTTTCTTT. It translates to CASSFEQGSIHTEAFF.

This clone has only one observation. The chain combines TRBV2 with TRBJ2-2, with D perhaps TRBD1 (5 bases). This CDR3 comprises 14 residues. The ends were cut back, 6 bases at V and 3 bases at J, with 11 bases in the middle. Per germline, CDR1 SNHLY and CDR2 FYNNEI. The chain's CDR3 is CASRGVVDTGELFF. CDR3 coding DNA: TGTGCCAGCAGAGGGGTGGTAGACACCGGGGAGCTGTTTTTT.

This chain uses TRBV5-8 with TRBJ2-5, with D maybe TRBD2 (6 bases). This CDR3 region has 14 residues. Trimming took off 6 bases at V and 7 bases at J, with 19 bases between the two ends. The germline V gene encodes CDR1 SGHTS and CDR2 YDEGEE. CDR3 DNA: TGTGCCAGCATCCGACTAGAAGGTCTGGGGACCCAGTACTTC. Its protein product is CASIRLEGLGTQYF. Using reference TRBV5-8 and TRBJ2-5 for the parts outside the CDR3, the full variable domain is EAGVTQSPTHLIKTRGQQATLRCSPISGHTSVYWYQQALGLGLQFLLWYDEGEERNRGNFPPRFSGRQFPNYSSELNVNALELEDSALYLCASIRLEGLGTQYFGPGTRLLVL.

V usage is TRBV19 and J usage is TRBJ2-7; 11 positions agree with TRBD2. Germline V lookup: CDR1 LNHDA, CDR2 SQIVND (reference sequence). Losses at the gene ends were 10 bases for V and 7 bases for J; bases not matched to a gene: 15. The CDR3 sequence is 15 residues long. This chain's CDR3 is CATGELAGGSLEQYF. Written as DNA, the CDR3 is TGTGCCACCGGGGAGCTAGCGGGGGGCTCCTTAGAGCAGTACTTC.

This rearrangement joins TRBV11-2 to TRBJ2-3; possibly TRBD1 for D (6 bases). The V end lost 5 bases, the J end lost 2 bases, and 14 bases lay between the germline ends. This CDR3 has 15 amino acids. Germline-derived CDR1 and CDR2 are SGHAT and FQNNGV. CDR3 protein: CASSPRDTDTDTQYF. CDR3 bases: TGTGCCAGCAGCCCACGGGACACCGACACAGATACGCAGTATTTT.

The J gene is TRBJ1-2, the V gene TRBV27; TRBD1 aligns across 9 bases. This CDR3 is 17 amino acids long. CDR1 is MNHEY and CDR2 is SMNVEV in the germline V gene (reference sequence). The V segment lost 6 bases and the J segment 1 base; nucleotides outside the gene matches: 12. The CDR3 DNA sequence: TGTGCCAGCAGCCCTGGGACAGGGAGGGGAAATAACTATGGCTACACCTTC. Amino acid sequence: CASSPGTGRGNNYGYTF.

The CDR3, as DNA: TGTGCCAGCACCCGGACTAGCTACTCCTACGAGCAGTACTTC. It translates to CASTRTSYSYEQYF. This sequence joins TRBV3-1 (or the pseudogene TRBV3-2) and TRBJ2-7, with 8 bases aligning to TRBD2. The V segment lost 7 bases and the J segment 0 bases; nucleotides outside the gene matches: 5. The CDR3 loop spans 14 amino acids. Germline values: CDR1 LGHDT, CDR2 YNNKEL (reference sequence).

The chain joins TRBV7-2 to TRBJ1-3; D possibly corresponds to TRBD1 (5 bases). This CDR3 region has 17 residues. Germline CDR1 SGHTA, CDR2 FQGNSA. V lost 1 base to trimming and J lost 0 bases, with 13 bases between them. Here the CDR3 reads CASSLVVQGYSGNTIYF. CDR3 nucleotides: TGTGCCAGCAGCTTAGTCGTTCAGGGATACTCTGGAAACACCATATATTTT.

This rearrangement joins TRBV20-1 to TRBJ2-7; perhaps TRBD1 as D (5 bases). The V and J ends lost 3 bases and 3 bases respectively, with 15 bases between them. The germline gives CDR1 DFQATT, CDR2 SNEGSKA (reference sequence). The CDR3 is 14 amino acids. CDR3 sequence reads: CSASPPDSYYEQYF. CDR3 DNA sequence: TGCAGTGCTAGTCCGCCCGACAGCTACTACGAGCAGTACTTC.

V and J are TRBV6-1 and TRBJ1-2, with D tentatively TRBD1 (5 bases). The V end was cut by 2 bases, the J end by 4 bases, with 8 bases between. From germline, CDR1 is MNHNS and CDR2 SASEGT. CDR3 length: 13 residues. The CDR3 nucleotides are TGTGCCAGCAGTGAACAGGGTGCCTATGGCTACACCTTC. Protein: CASSEQGAYGYTF.

The chain employs TRBV11-2 and TRBJ2-1; 12 bases fit TRBD2. Looked up from germline, CDR1 is SGHAT and CDR2 is FQNNGV. V was clipped by 5 bases and J by 4 bases; unmatched bases: 6. The CDR3 is made up of 16 amino acids. Here the CDR3 DNA reads TGTGCCAGCAGCGCTTTCGGGACTAGCGGGTACAATGAGCAGTTCTTC. Encoded protein: CASSAFGTSGYNEQFF.

Remarks on this clone: Sequence at one end of the junction differs from germline and may be a read error. This chain uses TRBV28 with TRBJ1-6; D uncertain. Germline V CDR1 and CDR2: MDHEN, SYDVKM. The CDR3 loop spans 12 amino acids. CDR3 region: CASSPGWGRAYF. The DNA for the CDR3 is TGTGCCAGCAGCCCGGGGTGGGGTAGAGCTTACTTT.

The rearrangement joins TRBV2 to TRBJ1-1; D remains unclear. V was pared by 3 bases and J by 1 base, with 6 bases between. CDR3 size: 13 residues. The germline gives CDR1 SNHLY, CDR2 FYNNEI. The chain's CDR3 is CASSDQANTEAFF. The CDR3 nucleotides are TGTGCCAGCAGTGACCAGGCGAACACTGAAGCTTTCTTT. Full variable domain (rest looked up from reference TRBV2 and TRBJ1-1): EPEVTQTPSHQVTQMGQEVILRCVPISNHLYFYWYRQILGQKVEFLVSFYNNEISEKSEIFDDQFSVERPDGSNFTLKIRSTKLEDSAMYFCASSDQANTEAFFGQGTRLTVV.